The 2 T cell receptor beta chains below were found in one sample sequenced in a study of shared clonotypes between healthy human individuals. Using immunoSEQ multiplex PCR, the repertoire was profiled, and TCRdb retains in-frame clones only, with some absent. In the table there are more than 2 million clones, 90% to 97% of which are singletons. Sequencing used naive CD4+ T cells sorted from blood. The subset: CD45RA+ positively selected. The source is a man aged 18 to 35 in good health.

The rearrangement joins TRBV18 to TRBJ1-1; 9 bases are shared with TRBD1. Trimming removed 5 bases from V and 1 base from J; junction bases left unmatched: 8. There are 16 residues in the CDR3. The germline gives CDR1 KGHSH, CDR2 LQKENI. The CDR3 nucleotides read TGTGCCAGCTCATCGCAGGACAGGGGAGGGAACACTGAAGCTTTCTTT. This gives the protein CASSSQDRGGNTEAFF.

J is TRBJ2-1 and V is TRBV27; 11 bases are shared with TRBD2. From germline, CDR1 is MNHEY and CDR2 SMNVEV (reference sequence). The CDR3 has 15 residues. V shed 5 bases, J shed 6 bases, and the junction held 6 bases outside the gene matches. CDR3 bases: TGTGCCAGCAGTGTTAGCGGGGGGGCGGGCAATGAGCAGTTCTTC. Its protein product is CASSVSGGAGNEQFF.